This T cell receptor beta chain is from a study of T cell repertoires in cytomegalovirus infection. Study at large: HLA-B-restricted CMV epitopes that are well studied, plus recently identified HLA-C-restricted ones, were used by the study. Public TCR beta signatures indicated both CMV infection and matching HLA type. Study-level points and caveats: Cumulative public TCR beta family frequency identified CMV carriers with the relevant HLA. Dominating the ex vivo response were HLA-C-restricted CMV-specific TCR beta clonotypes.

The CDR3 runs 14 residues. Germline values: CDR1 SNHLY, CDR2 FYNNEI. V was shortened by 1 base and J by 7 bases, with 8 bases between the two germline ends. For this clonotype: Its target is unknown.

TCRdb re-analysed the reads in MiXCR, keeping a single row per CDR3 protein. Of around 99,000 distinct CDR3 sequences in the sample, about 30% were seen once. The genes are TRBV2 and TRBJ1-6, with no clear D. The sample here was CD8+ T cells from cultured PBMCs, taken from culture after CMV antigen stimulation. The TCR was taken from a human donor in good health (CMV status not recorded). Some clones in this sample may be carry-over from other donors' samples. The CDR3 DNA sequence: TGTGCCAGCAGTGAAGAGAATTGGAATTCACCCCTCCACTTT. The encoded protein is CASSEENWNSPLHF.